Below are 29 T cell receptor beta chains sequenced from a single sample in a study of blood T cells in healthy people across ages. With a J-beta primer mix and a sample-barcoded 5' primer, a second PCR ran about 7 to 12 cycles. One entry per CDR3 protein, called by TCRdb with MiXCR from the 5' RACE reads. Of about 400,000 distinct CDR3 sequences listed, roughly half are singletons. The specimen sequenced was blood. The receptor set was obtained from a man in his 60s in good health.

This CDR3 reads CASSHLRTSGRDGNEQFF. Written as DNA, the CDR3 is TGTGCCAGCAGCCACCTTCGGACTAGCGGGAGGGACGGAAATGAGCAGTTCTTC. The V gene is TRBV3-1, the J gene TRBJ2-1, with 15 nucleotides matching TRBD2. This CDR3 spans 18 amino acids. Trimming took 3 bases from V and 7 from J; bases not matched to a gene: 10. Germline values: CDR1 LGHDT, CDR2 YNNKEL (reference sequence).

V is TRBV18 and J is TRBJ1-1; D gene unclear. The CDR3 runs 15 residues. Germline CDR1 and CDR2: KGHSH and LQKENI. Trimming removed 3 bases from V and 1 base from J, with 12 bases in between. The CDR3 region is CASSPGGAKNTEAFF. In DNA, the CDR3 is TGTGCCAGCTCACCCGGCGGAGCCAAGAACACTGAAGCTTTCTTT. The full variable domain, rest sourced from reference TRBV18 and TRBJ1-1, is NAGVMQNPRHLVRRRGQEARLRCSPMKGHSHVYWYRQLPEEGLKFMVYLQKENIIDESGMPKERFSAEFPKEGPSILRIQQVVRGDSAAYFCASSPGGAKNTEAFFGQGTRLTVV.

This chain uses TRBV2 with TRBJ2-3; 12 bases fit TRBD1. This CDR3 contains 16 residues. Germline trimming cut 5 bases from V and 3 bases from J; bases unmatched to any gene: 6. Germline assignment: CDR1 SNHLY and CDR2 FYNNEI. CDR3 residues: CASSRDRGLSTDTQYF. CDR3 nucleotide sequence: TGTGCCAGCAGTAGGGACAGGGGGCTGAGTACAGATACGCAGTATTTT.

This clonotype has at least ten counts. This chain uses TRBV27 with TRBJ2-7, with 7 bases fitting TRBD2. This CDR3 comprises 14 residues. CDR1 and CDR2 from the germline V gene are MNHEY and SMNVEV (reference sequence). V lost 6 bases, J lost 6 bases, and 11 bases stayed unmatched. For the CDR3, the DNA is TGTGCCAGCAGGGCCGGGACTACGGCCCGCGAGCAGTACTTC. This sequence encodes CASRAGTTAREQYF.

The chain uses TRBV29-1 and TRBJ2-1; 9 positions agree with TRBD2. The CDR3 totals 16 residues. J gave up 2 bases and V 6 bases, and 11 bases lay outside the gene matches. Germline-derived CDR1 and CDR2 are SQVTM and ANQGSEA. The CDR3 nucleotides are TGCAGCGTCCCGGCTAGCGGGGACAACACCTACAATGAGCAGTTCTTC. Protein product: CSVPASGDNTYNEQFF.

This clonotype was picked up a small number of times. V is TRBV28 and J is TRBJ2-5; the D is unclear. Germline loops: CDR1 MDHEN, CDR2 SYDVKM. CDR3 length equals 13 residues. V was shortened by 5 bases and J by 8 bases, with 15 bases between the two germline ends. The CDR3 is CASSPDPRGTQYF. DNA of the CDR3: TGTGCCAGCAGTCCCGACCCCCGAGGTACCCAGTACTTC.

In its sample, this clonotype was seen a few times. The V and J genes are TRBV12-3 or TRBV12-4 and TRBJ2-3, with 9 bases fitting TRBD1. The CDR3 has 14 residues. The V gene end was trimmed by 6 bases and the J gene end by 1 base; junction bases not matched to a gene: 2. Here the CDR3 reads CASRWTGGTDTQYF. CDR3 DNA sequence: TGTGCCAGCAGGTGGACAGGGGGCACAGATACGCAGTATTTT.

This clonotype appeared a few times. The DNA of the CDR3 is TGTGCCAGCAGTTACACCAGGGCATCCGAGCAGTACTTC. Its protein product is CASSYTRASEQYF. V gene TRBV6-5 combines with J gene TRBJ2-7; TRBD1 is a possible D gene (5 bases). The CDR3 is made up of 13 amino acids. The V gene lost 2 bases and the J gene lost 6 bases, with 11 bases spanning the gap. CDR1 is MNHEY and CDR2 is SVGAGI in the germline V gene.

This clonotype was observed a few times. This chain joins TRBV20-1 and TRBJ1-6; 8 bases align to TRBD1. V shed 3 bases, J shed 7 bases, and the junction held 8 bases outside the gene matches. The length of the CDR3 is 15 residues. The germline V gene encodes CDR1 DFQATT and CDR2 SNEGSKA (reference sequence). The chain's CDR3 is CSARLQGAWNSPLHF. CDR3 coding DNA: TGCAGTGCTAGGTTGCAGGGGGCCTGGAATTCACCCCTCCACTTT.

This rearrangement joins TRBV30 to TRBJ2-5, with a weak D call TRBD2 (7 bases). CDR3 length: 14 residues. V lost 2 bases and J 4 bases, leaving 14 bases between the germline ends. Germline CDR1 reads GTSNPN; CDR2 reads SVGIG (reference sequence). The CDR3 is CAWSMGGGGETQYF. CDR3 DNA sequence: TGTGCCTGGAGTATGGGGGGGGGCGGAGAGACCCAGTACTTC.

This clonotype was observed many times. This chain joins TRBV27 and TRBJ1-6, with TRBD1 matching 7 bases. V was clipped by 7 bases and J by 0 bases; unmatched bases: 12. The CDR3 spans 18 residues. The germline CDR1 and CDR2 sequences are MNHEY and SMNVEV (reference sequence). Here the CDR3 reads CASTATLTGSSYNSPLHF. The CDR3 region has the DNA TGTGCCAGCACCGCAACCCTGACAGGGAGCTCCTATAATTCACCCCTCCACTTT.

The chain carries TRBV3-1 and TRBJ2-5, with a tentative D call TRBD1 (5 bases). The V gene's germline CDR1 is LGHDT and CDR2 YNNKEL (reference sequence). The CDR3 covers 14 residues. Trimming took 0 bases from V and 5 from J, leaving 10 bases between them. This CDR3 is CASSQEGRRETQYF. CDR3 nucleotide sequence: TGTGCCAGCAGCCAAGAGGGGCGTCGGGAGACCCAGTACTTC.

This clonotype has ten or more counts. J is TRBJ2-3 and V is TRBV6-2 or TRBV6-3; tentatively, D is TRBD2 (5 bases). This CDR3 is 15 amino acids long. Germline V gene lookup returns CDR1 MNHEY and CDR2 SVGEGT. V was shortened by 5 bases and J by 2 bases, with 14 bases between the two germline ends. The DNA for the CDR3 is TGTGCCAGCAGTGATTGGCCAGCGGCCACAGATACGCAGTATTTT. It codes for CASSDWPAATDTQYF.

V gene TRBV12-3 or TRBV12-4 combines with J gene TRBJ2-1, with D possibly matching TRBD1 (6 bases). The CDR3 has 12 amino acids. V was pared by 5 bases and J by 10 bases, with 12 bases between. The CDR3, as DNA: TGTGCCAGCAGTCCCCGAGGGACAGAGCAGTTCTTC. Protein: CASSPRGTEQFF.

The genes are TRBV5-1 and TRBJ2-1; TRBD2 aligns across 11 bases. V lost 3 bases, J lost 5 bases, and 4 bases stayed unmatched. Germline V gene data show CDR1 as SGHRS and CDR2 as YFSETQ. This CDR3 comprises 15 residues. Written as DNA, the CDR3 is TGCGCCAGCAGCTCGGCGGGACTAGCGGACAATGAGCAGTTCTTC. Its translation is CASSSAGLADNEQFF.

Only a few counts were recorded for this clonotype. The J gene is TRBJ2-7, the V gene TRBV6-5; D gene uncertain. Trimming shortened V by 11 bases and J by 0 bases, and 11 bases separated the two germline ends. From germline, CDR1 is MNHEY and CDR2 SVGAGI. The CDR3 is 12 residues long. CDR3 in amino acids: CASARTSYEQYF. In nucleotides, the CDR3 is TGTGCCTCCGCCCGCACCTCCTACGAGCAGTACTTC.

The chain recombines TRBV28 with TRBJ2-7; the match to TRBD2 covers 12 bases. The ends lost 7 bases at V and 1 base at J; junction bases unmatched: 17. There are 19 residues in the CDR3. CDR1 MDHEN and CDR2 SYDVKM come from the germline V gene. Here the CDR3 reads CASIPVGLAGNLMSYEQYF. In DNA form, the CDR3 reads TGTGCCAGCATCCCGGTTGGACTAGCGGGGAACCTTATGTCCTACGAGCAGTACTTC. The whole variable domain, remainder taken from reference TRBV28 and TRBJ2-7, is DVKVTQSSRYLVKRTGEKVFLECVQDMDHENMFWYRQDPGLGLRLIYFSYDVKMKEKGDIPEGYSVSREKKERFSLILESASTNQTSMYLCASIPVGLAGNLMSYEQYFGPGTRLTVT.

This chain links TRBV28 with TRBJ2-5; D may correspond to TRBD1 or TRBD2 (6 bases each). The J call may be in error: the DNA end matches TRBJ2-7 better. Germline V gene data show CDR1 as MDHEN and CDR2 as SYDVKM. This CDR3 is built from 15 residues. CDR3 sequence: CASSPRGVGVYEQYF. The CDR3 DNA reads TGTGCCAGCAGTCCGAGGGGGGTTGGGGTCTACGAGCAGTACTTC.

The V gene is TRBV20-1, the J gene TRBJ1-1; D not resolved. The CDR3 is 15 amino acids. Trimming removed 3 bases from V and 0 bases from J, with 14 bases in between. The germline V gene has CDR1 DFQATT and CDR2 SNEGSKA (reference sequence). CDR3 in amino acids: CSASNAERVNTEAFF. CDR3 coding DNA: TGCAGTGCTAGTAACGCCGAGCGCGTGAACACTGAAGCTTTCTTT.

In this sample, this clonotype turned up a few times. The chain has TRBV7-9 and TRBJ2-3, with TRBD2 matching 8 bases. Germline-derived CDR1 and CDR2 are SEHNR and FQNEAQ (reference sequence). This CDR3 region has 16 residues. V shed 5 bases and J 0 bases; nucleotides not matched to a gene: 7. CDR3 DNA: TGTGCCAGCAGCCCGGCCGGGACTAGGAGCACAGATACGCAGTATTTT. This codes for CASSPAGTRSTDTQYF.

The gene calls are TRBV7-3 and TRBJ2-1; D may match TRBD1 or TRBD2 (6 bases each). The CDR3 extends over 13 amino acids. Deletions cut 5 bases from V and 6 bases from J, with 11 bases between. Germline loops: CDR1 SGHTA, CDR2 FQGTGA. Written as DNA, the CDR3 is TGTGCCAGCAGCCGGGGGCCCTCCAATGAGCAGTTCTTC. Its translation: CASSRGPSNEQFF. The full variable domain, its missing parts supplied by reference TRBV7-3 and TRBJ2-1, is GAGVSQTPSNKVTEKGKYVELRCDPISGHTALYWYRQSLGQGPEFLIYFQGTGAADDSGLPNDRFFAVRPEGSVSTLKIQRTERGDSAVYLCASSRGPSNEQFFGPGTRLTVL.

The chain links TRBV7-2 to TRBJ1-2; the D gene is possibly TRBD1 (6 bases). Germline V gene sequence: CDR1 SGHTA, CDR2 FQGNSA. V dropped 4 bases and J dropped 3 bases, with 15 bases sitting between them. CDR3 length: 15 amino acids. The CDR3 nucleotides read TGTGCCAGCAGCTCAGATCCCGGGACACACTATGGCTACACCTTC. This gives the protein CASSSDPGTHYGYTF.

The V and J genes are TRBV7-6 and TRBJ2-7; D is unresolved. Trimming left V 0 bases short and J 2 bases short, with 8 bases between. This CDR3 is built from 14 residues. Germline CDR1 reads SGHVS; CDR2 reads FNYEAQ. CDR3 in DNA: TGTGCCAGCAGCTTAGCCGAGCAACCCTACGAGCAGTACTTC. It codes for CASSLAEQPYEQYF.

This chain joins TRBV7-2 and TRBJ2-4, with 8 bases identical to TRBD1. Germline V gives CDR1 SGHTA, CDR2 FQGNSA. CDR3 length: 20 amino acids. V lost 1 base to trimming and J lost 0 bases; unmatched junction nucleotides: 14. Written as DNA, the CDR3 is TGTGCCAGCAGCTTAGGGGCCCGCCCGACAGGGGTACTAGCCAAAAACATTCAGTACTTC. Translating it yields CASSLGARPTGVLAKNIQYF. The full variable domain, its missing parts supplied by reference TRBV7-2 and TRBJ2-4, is GAGVSQSPSNKVTEKGKDVELRCDPISGHTALYWYRQSLGQGLEFLIYFQGNSAPDKSGLPSDRFSAERTGGSVSTLTIQRTQQEDSAVYLCASSLGARPTGVLAKNIQYFGAGTRLSVL.

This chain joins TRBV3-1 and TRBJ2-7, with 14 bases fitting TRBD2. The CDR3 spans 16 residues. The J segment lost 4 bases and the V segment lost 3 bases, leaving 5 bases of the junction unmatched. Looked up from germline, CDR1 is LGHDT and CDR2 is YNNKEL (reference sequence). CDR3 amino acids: CASSQGGTSGRYEQYF. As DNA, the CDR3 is TGTGCCAGCAGCCAGGGAGGGACTAGCGGGAGATACGAGCAGTACTTC.

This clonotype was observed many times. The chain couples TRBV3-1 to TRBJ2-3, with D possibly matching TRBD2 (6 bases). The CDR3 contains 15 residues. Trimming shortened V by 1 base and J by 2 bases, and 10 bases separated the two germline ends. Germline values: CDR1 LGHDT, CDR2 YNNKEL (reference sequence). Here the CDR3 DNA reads TGTGCCAGCAGCCAAGGAGCGGGCCACACAGATACGCAGTATTTT. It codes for CASSQGAGHTDTQYF.

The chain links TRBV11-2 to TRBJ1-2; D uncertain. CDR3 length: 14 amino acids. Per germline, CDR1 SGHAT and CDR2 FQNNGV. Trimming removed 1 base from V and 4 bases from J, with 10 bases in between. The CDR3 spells CASSLGQRGYGYTF. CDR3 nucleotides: TGTGCCAGCAGCTTAGGTCAACGGGGCTATGGCTACACCTTC. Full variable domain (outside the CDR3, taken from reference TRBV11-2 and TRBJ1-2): EAGVAQSPRYKIIEKRQSVAFWCNPISGHATLYWYQQILGQGPKLLIQFQNNGVVDDSQLPKDRFSAERLKGVDSTLKIQPAKLEDSAVYLCASSLGQRGYGYTFGSGTRLTVV.

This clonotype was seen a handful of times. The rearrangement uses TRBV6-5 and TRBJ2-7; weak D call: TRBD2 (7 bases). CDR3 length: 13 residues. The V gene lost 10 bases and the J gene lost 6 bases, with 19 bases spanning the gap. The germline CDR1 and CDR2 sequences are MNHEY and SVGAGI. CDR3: CATTPQGRGEQYF. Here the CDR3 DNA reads TGTGCCACCACCCCGCAGGGGAGGGGCGAGCAGTACTTC.

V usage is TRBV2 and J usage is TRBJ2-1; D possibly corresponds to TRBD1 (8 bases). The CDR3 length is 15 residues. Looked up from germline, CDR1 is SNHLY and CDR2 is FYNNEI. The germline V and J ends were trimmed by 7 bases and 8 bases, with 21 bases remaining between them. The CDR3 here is CASTHGQGGLHEQFF. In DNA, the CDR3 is TGTGCCAGCACCCACGGACAGGGAGGGCTGCATGAGCAGTTCTTC.